Listed below are T cell receptor beta chains from one sample, sequenced in a study of Graves' ophthalmopathy and Graves' hyperthyroidism. TCRdb re-called the multiplex PCR reads with MiXCR, one entry per CDR3 protein. The sample has about 380,000 distinct CDR3 sequences; 15% are singletons. Sequencing input: peripheral blood. The source is a young woman with stable Graves' hyperthyroidism. Both conserved end residues are part of each CDR3. A D gene is named only where the DNA matches it firmly. Expanded clones are given a class, and other clones once, few, many or no size at all.

size: many; J: TRBJ1-1; D: TRBD1; V: TRBV27; CDR3: CASSPWDRAGTEAFF; DNA: TGTGCCAGCAGTCCATGGGACAGGGCGGGCACTGAAGCTTTCTTT
size: .; J: TRBJ2-2; D: TRBD1; V: TRBV7-9; CDR3: CASSPRDRATGELFF; DNA: TGTGCCAGCAGCCCTAGGGACAGGGCCACCGGGGAGCTGTTTTTT
size: many; J: TRBJ2-7; D: TRBD1; V: TRBV10-3; CDR3: CAISGTDAYEQYF; DNA: TGTGCCATCAGCGGGACAGACGCCTACGAGCAGTACTTC
size: .; J: TRBJ2-7; D: .; V: TRBV24-1; CDR3: CATSDFRGSYEQYF; DNA: TGTGCCACCAGTGATTTCCGGGGATCCTACGAGCAGTACTTC
size: few; J: TRBJ1-2; D: .; V: TRBV4-1; CDR3: CASSQDRIGYTYGYTF; DNA: TGCGCCAGCAGCCAAGATAGGATTGGGTATACCTATGGCTACACCTTC
size: few; J: TRBJ1-5; D: TRBD1; V: TRBV3-1; CDR3: CASSLDRGRPRPQHF; DNA: TGTGCCAGCAGCTTGGACAGGGGCCGTCCGAGGCCCCAGCATTTT
size: many; J: TRBJ2-7; D: .; V: TRBV5-1; CDR3: CASSLDLIVGQTYEQYF; DNA: TGCGCCAGCAGCTTGGATTTGATCGTGGGGCAGACCTACGAGCAGTACTTC
size: many; J: TRBJ1-2; D: TRBD1; V: TRBV6-1; CDR3: CASRKGATYGYTF; DNA: TGTGCCAGCAGGAAGGGGGCTACCTATGGCTACACCTTC
size: .; J: TRBJ1-2; D: .; V: TRBV13; CDR3: CASSLNRAPPVGHGYTF; DNA: TGTGCCAGCAGCTTAAACCGGGCCCCACCTGTGGGGCATGGCTACACCTTC
size: many; J: TRBJ1-2; D: .; V: TRBV7-2; CDR3: CASSLETYGYTF; DNA: TGTGCCAGCAGCTTAGAAACCTATGGCTACACCTTC
size: few; J: TRBJ1-2; D: TRBD1; V: TRBV11-2; CDR3: CASRGDSAGYTF; DNA: TGTGCCAGCAGGGGGGACAGTGCGGGCTACACCTTC
size: many; J: TRBJ2-7; D: .; V: TRBV20-1; CDR3: CSVTRREEQYF; DNA: TGCAGTGTTACGAGAAGGGAGGAGCAGTACTTC
size: many; J: TRBJ2-7; D: TRBD1; V: TRBV12-3/TRBV12-4; CDR3: CASRPPGQYYEQYF; DNA: TGTGCCAGCAGGCCTCCGGGACAGTACTACGAGCAGTACTTC
size: few; J: TRBJ1-5; D: .; V: TRBV2; CDR3: CASSRGWEPQHF; DNA: TGTGCCTCCTCGAGGGGGTGGGAGCCCCAGCATTTT
size: many; J: TRBJ2-7; D: .; V: TRBV19; CDR3: CASSARTGVRWHEQYF; DNA: TGTGCCAGTAGTGCGCGGACGGGTGTAAGGTGGCACGAGCAGTACTTC
size: once; J: TRBJ2-7; D: .; V: TRBV6-2/TRBV6-3; CDR3: CASSYSLVDGWDEQYF; DNA: TGTGCCAGCAGTTACTCGTTGGTAGACGGATGGGACGAGCAGTACTTC